This T cell receptor beta chain was identified in a study of Graves' ophthalmopathy and Graves' hyperthyroidism (dated by TCRdb to the late 2010s). Some background on the complete study: Peripheral blood was collected before any treatment was given, at the time of initial diagnosis. The study used signatures of the TCR beta repertoire to tell Graves' ophthalmopathy apart from Graves' hyperthyroidism and to predict which patients would progress to ophthalmopathy. In total, 120 to 150 blood samples were TCR-sequenced: approximately 40 ophthalmopathy, approximately 75 hyperthyroidism and about 17 hyperthyroidism-to-ophthalmopathy patients. To explore V-J signatures that separate ophthalmopathy from hyperthyroidism, a discovery set of about a hundred patients was enrolled, consisting of more than 40 with ophthalmopathy and around 57 with stable hyperthyroidism. An independent validation cohort comprised about 20 hyperthyroidism patients and over 15 patients who later progressed from hyperthyroidism to ophthalmopathy. In more than five hyperthyroidism patients, the T-cell repertoires found in thyroid tissue were compared with those found in blood. Once sampling was done, hyperthyroidism patients were given methimazole at a starting dose of 30 mg daily, while ophthalmopathy patients were given high-dose intravenous methylprednisolone. The paper as a whole reports these results and caveats: No statistical method was used to set the sample size in advance, and the investigators knew which group each participant was assigned to. Among expanded thyroid clonotypes with frequency above 0.001, most also showed up in blood, which suggests that blood repertoires may reflect the thyroid immune response. In cross-validation, the 13-signature model distinguished ophthalmopathy from stable hyperthyroidism with around 90% sensitivity and about 81% specificity, while in the test set the corresponding values were about 80% and 75%. In validation, the model predicted ophthalmopathy progression with less than 71% sensitivity and 72.22% specificity; some 13 predicted patients were CT-confirmed with GO in a median of around 6 months.

CDR1 is given as SGHTA and CDR2 as FQGNSA, both from the germline V gene. Measured from the cysteine to the phenylalanine, the CDR3 is 17 residues long. The kept DNA is CDR3 alone, 51 bases in frame from the first base. The germline V end is reduced by 2 bases and the J end by 6 bases; junction bases left unmatched: 9. About this clonotype itself: Its cognate antigen has yet to be identified. Base qualities are missing; no much larger clone stands one base away.

For repertoire sequencing, TCR beta CDR3 regions were amplified from RNA transcripts. HTBI primers and the Qiagen OneStep RT-PCR kit were used in a first-round RT-PCR, which was followed by a second-round multiplex PCR, size selection and purification. Sequencing of the libraries was carried out on an Illumina HiSeq2000 in paired-end mode with 100 bp reads. As for how the authors treated the data: Reads were processed with SOAPnuke, discarding reads with adapters, uncalled bases, mean Phred below 15, or no exact constant-primer or identifier match. High-quality paired reads were merged with COPE v1.2.5. Each unique nucleotide sequence was defined as a clonotype, and clonotypes were aligned to IMGT TRB V, D and J references with MiTCR v1.1. Analysis was restricted to V-J combinations with a frequency above 0.0001, which covered roughly 99% of repertoires. A TCR clonal expansion and chaos score per V-J combination was defined as the ratio of F50 clonal expansion to chaos observed in the TCRdist matrix. Welch's t-statistics and random forest were used to reduce the features to 10 to 15 V-J combinations, which were then used as input to a naive Bayes classifier. Thyroid-blood repertoire similarity was quantified with the Morisita-Horn index. The public reads were quality trimmed at Q25 with fastp and then assembled into clones with MiXCR by TCRdb, keeping productive beta chains. Rows are unified per CDR3 protein, each entry keeping the most common DNA and genes. TCRdb assigned the V and J calls; the authors' analysis was not used. This sample comprises fewer than 350,000 distinct CDR3 sequences, about 17% of them detected only once. The ten largest clonotypes hold about 12% of the sample.

Ophthalmopathy patients were characterized by moderately to severely active disease, a Clinical Activity Score of at least 3, a NOSPECS grade of at least 4, and a disease duration under 3 months. Anyone with other autoimmune diseases, uncontrolled infections, pregnancy or lactation was excluded from the study. Diagnosis was based on clinical symptoms, serum thyroxine, TRAb, thyroid ultrasound and orbital computed tomography. Ficoll-Paque density gradient centrifugation was used to isolate PBMCs from around 9.1 ml of fresh peripheral blood. Total RNA was extracted using Trizol reagent, and RNA quality was checked on an Agilent 2100 Bioanalyzer.

The chain is encoded by TRBV7-2 joined to TRBJ1-6, and TRBD1 aligns with 8 junction nucleotides. The sample consisted of peripheral blood. The TCR sequence derives from an adult man with Graves' ophthalmopathy. The bases read TGTGCCAGCAGCTTAAGCGACAGGGGTATTCCTAATTCACCCCTCCACTTT. It specifies CASSLSDRGIPNSPLHF.